These 5 T cell receptor beta chains were all obtained from the same sample, sequenced in a study of blood T cell repertoires in COVID-19. Measured with immunoSEQ multiplex PCR; TCRdb has only the in-frame clones, and not every one. The profile covers some 200,000 clones, with about 79% appearing a single time and more than 25% taken by the ten largest. Sequencing used peripheral blood. These receptors were collected from a woman between 70 and 85 years old with acute or convalescent COVID-19.

J is TRBJ1-2 and V is TRBV18; TRBD1 might be the D (6 bases). Trimming cost V 6 bases and J 2 bases, with 13 bases left between them. Germline values: CDR1 KGHSH, CDR2 LQKENI. The CDR3 has 14 residues. The CDR3 reads CASSPGQSNYGYTF. CDR3 nucleotides: TGTGCCAGCTCCCCGGGACAATCCAACTATGGCTACACCTTC.

The rearrangement links TRBV14 to TRBJ1-1, with D tentatively TRBD1 (6 bases). CDR1 is SGHDN and CDR2 is FVKESK in the germline V gene. The CDR3 is made up of 14 amino acids. The V end was cut by 0 bases, the J end by 8 bases, with 13 bases between. The CDR3 spells CASSQDWFGQEAFF. For the CDR3, the DNA is TGTGCCAGCAGCCAAGATTGGTTCGGACAGGAAGCTTTCTTT.

This chain links TRBV2 with TRBJ2-7, with TRBD1 identical over 9 bases. The CDR3 length is 14 residues. Germline values: CDR1 SNHLY, CDR2 FYNNEI. The trim removed 6 bases at V and 1 base at J, leaving 4 bases unmatched. The CDR3 protein is CASSGQGMSYEQYF. The CDR3 nucleotides are TGTGCCAGCAGCGGACAGGGGATGTCCTACGAGCAGTACTTC.

This rearrangement joins TRBV9 to TRBJ2-3; 10 bases fit TRBD2. The CDR3 runs to 15 residues. The V segment lost 4 bases and the J segment 3 bases; nucleotides outside the gene matches: 5. Germline lookup yields CDR1 SGDLS and CDR2 YYNGEE. The CDR3 reads CASSPPSGRTDTQYF. CDR3 coding DNA: TGTGCCAGCAGCCCACCTAGCGGGAGAACAGATACGCAGTATTTT.

J is TRBJ1-2 and V is TRBV28; 9 nucleotides line up with TRBD1. The germline V gene encodes CDR1 MDHEN and CDR2 SYDVKM. The CDR3 covers 14 residues. The junction had 7 bases not matched to a gene; V was cut back by 10 bases and J by 1 base. CDR3 sequence (DNA): TGTGCCACCGGACAGGGGCCTTTTAACTATGGCTACACCTTC. It is translated as CATGQGPFNYGYTF.